These 14 T cell receptor beta chains were all obtained from the same sample, sequenced in a study of blood T cells in healthy people across ages. The use of a sample-barcoded 5' primer and a J-beta primer mix characterized a second PCR of roughly 7 to 11 cycles. TCRdb re-analysed the 5' RACE reads in MiXCR, keeping a single row per CDR3 protein. The table has just under 750,000 distinct CDR3 sequences, 20% to 25% seen once. Material for sequencing was blood. These receptors all stem from a man between 65 and 85 years old in good health.

V and J are TRBV27 and TRBJ2-3; D unclear. This CDR3 has 10 amino acids. CDR1 is MNHEY, CDR2 SMNVEV, per germline (reference sequence). V lost 7 bases, J lost 6 bases, and 5 bases lay in between. CDR3 sequence reads: CASIGDTQYF. The CDR3 nucleotides read TGTGCCAGCATAGGGGATACGCAGTATTTT.

CDR3 residues: CASSRDIVYEAFF. The CDR3 DNA follows: TGTGCCAGCAGCCGGGACATAGTATACGAAGCTTTCTTT. J is TRBJ1-1 and V is TRBV27, with D possibly being TRBD1 (6 bases). This CDR3 comprises 13 residues. Germline CDR1 reads MNHEY; CDR2 reads SMNVEV (reference sequence). Trimming removed 6 bases from V and 8 bases from J, with 16 bases in between.

The chain couples TRBV10-3 to TRBJ1-1; the D is unclear. CDR3 length equals 15 residues. Germline V gene lookup returns CDR1 ENHRY and CDR2 SYGVKD. V was clipped by 3 bases and J by 1 base, with 12 bases between them. CDR3 in DNA: TGTGCCATCAGTGATTCTGCCAGCCGGAACACTGAAGCTTTCTTT. It codes for CAISDSASRNTEAFF.

This clonotype has just a few counts. The chain joins TRBV29-1 to TRBJ1-5, with D maybe TRBD1 (5 bases). The CDR3 covers 14 residues. V was shortened by 4 bases and J by 7 bases, with 17 bases between the two germline ends. Per the germline V gene, CDR1 is SQVTM and CDR2 is ANQGSEA. The CDR3 is CSVAGGEGRQPQHF. Here the CDR3 DNA reads TGCAGCGTTGCTGGGGGAGAGGGGAGACAGCCCCAGCATTTT.

This chain links TRBV5-1 with TRBJ2-1; D may match TRBD1 or TRBD2 (5 bases each). The DNA end is more similar to TRBJ2-7, so the J call may be wrong. The V gene's germline CDR1 is SGHRS and CDR2 YFSETQ. This CDR3 region has 15 residues. The CDR3 DNA reads as TGCGCCAGCAGCTTCGAGGGACCTACATCCTACGAGCAGTACTTC. Translating it yields CASSFEGPTSYEQYF.

The rearrangement joins TRBV5-1 to TRBJ2-4; possible D gene TRBD1, 5 bases. This CDR3 has 14 residues. Looked up from germline, CDR1 is SGHRS and CDR2 is YFSETQ. V was pared by 2 bases and J by 5 bases, with 11 bases between. In DNA form, the CDR3 reads TGCGCCAGCAGCTTAACAGGACCCGAAAACATTCAGTACTTC. The encoded protein is CASSLTGPENIQYF.

This clonotype was seen more than once but under ten times. The chain couples TRBV29-1 to TRBJ2-1; 8 nucleotides match TRBD2. Germline loops: CDR1 SQVTM, CDR2 ANQGSEA. V dropped 4 bases and J dropped 5; count of bases not matched to a gene: 4. The CDR3 spans 13 residues. CDR3 DNA: TGCAGCGTTGGTACTAGCGGAGACAATGAGCAGTTCTTC. This sequence encodes CSVGTSGDNEQFF.

This clonotype appeared many times. The genes are TRBV24-1 and TRBJ2-7, with a tentative D call TRBD1 (6 bases). Looked up from germline, CDR1 is KGHDR and CDR2 is SFDVKD. The CDR3 runs 16 residues. V lost 3 bases and J lost 3, with 17 bases in between. Here the CDR3 DNA reads TGTGCCACCAGTGATGACCCTAATCAGGGGTTCTACGAGCAGTACGTC. Amino acid sequence: CATSDDPNQGFYEQYV.

This clonotype was detected a few times. The chain employs TRBV3-1 and TRBJ2-3; TRBD2 agrees at 9 bases. The CDR3 loop spans 17 amino acids. With 5 bases clipped from V and 3 bases from J, the junction kept 12 bases outside the gene matches. Germline V gives CDR1 LGHDT, CDR2 YNNKEL (reference sequence). In DNA, the CDR3 is TGTGCCAGCAGCTCCTGGGGGCGGGGGGGATTGACAGATACGCAGTATTTT. Its translation is CASSSWGRGGLTDTQYF.

This chain joins TRBV19 and TRBJ2-7; 8 nucleotides agree with TRBD1. The junction had 4 bases not matched to a gene; V was cut back by 4 bases and J by 2 bases. There are 14 residues in the CDR3. CDR1 is LNHDA, CDR2 SQIVND, per germline (reference sequence). DNA for the CDR3: TGTGCCAGTAGTACCCGGGACAGGCCCTACGAGCAGTACTTC. Translating it yields CASSTRDRPYEQYF.

The rearrangement joins TRBV12-3 or TRBV12-4 to TRBJ1-5; 10 positions agree with TRBD1. V shed 5 bases, J shed 7 bases, and the junction held 8 bases outside the gene matches. The CDR3 is 15 residues long. CDR3 amino acids: CASSAGTGAAQPQHF. The DNA for the CDR3 is TGTGCCAGCAGTGCCGGGACAGGGGCAGCGCAGCCCCAGCATTTT.

This clonotype was counted between two and nine times. The chain uses TRBV5-1 and TRBJ2-1; D uncertain. The CDR3 covers 11 residues. Germline V gives CDR1 SGHRS, CDR2 YFSETQ. V was shortened by 5 bases and J by 7 bases, with 7 bases between the two germline ends. Here the CDR3 reads CASREGNEQFF. In nucleotides, the CDR3 is TGCGCCAGCAGGGAAGGTAATGAGCAGTTCTTC.

This clonotype was observed a handful of times. J is TRBJ2-5 and V is TRBV7-2; TRBD1 might be the D (5 bases). Trimming stripped 3 bases from V and 5 bases from J, with 10 bases between. CDR1 SGHTA and CDR2 FQGNSA come from the germline V gene. This CDR3 is built from 13 residues. The CDR3 DNA is TGTGCCAGCAGCTTCAGGGCTTGGGAGACCCAGTACTTC. Translated, it gives CASSFRAWETQYF.

Only a few counts were recorded for this clonotype. The V call is TRBV3-1, the J call TRBJ2-4; D not certain. This CDR3 contains 16 residues. Germline CDR1 reads LGHDT; CDR2 reads YNNKEL (reference sequence). V lost 0 bases, J lost 2 bases, and 11 bases lay in between. This chain's CDR3 is CASSQEGLHSKNIQYF. The DNA of the CDR3 is TGTGCCAGCAGCCAAGAAGGGCTCCATTCCAAAAACATTCAGTACTTC.